This T cell receptor beta chain derives from a study of blood T cell repertoires in COVID-19. The protocol was immunoSEQ multiplex PCR, while the TCRdb copy is restricted to in-frame clones and leaves out a portion. The top ten hold around 9% of the sample, which has 150,000 to 200,000 clones, 80% to 90% seen once. The CDR3 contains 16 residues. V lost 5 bases to trimming and J lost 2 bases, with 18 bases between them. Germline V gives CDR1 SSHAT, CDR2 FNYEAQ (reference sequence). The V and J genes are TRBV7-7 and TRBJ2-5, with D perhaps TRBD2 (5 bases). The source is a man aged 50-60 years with active or convalescent COVID-19. The source material was peripheral blood. The CDR3 sequence is CASSRSSGGSQETQYF. In DNA, the CDR3 is TGTGCCAGCAGCCGAAGCAGTGGAGGCTCTCAAGAGACCCAGTACTTC. The full variable domain, with the rest looked up from reference TRBV7-7 and TRBJ2-5, is GAGVSQSPRYKVTKRGQDVTLRCDPISSHATLYWYQQALGQGPEFLTYFNYEAQPDKSGLPSDRFSAERPEGSISTLTIQRTEQRDSAMYRCASSRSSGGSQETQYFGPGTRLLVL.